This T cell receptor (beta chain) was observed in a study of blood T cell repertoires in COVID-19. Per the study methods: Nucleated cell number was recorded as an estimate derived from reference gene primer amplification. The method was immunoSEQ multiplex PCR; TCRdb's version includes in-frame clones alone and lacks a portion of them. V and J calls and clone size come straight from that table; D and trimming were deduced from the DNA. The repertoire holds about 250,000 clones, with 70% to 90% as singletons. Sequencing input: peripheral blood. This sequence was found in a woman aged 40 to 55 who had recovered from COVID-19.

The CDR3 loop reads CASSRSSGTNNEQFF. DNA for the CDR3: TGTGCCAGCAGCCGCTCTAGCGGGACGAACAATGAGCAGTTCTTC. This chain uses TRBV21-1 with TRBJ2-1; the table names TRBD2, a call not compared with the DNA. TRBV21-1 is tagged as a pseudogene. The CDR3 extends over 15 amino acids.